The TCR beta chain described here comes from a study of T cell responses to AZD1222 COVID-19 vaccine. Study observations and caveats: Donors, mostly white British, included more females; clonal diversity was possibly underestimated. The peak T cell response came first, and repertoires were sampled only after it. Targeting of unmutated variant regions was reportedly seen in nearly half of spike-specific TCRs.

Of note for this clone: Its antigen is unknown.

Profiling relied on immunoSEQ multiplex PCR, and the TCRdb table lists in-frame clones only, not all of them. Among about 97,000 clones, about nine tenths were seen once, and the ten largest hold 7.5%. Trimming took off 4 bases at V and 5 bases at J, with 6 bases between the two ends. Germline assignment: CDR1 MNHEY and CDR2 SVGEGT. This CDR3 comprises 11 residues. The source of this sequence is an adult in good health. V is TRBV6-2 or TRBV6-3 and J is TRBJ2-7; no firm D call. Material: peripheral blood, obtained on day 0 of AZD1222 vaccination. CDR3 residues: CASSSTHEQYF. DNA for the CDR3: TGTGCCAGCAGTTCGACCCACGAGCAGTACTTC.